These 32 T cell receptor beta chains were sequenced from one sample in a study of T cells expressing NK-cell markers. TCRdb re-called the 5' RACE reads and shows each CDR3 protein once, DNA omitted. The table gives about 410,000 distinct CDR3 sequences; the top ten clones make up approximately 11% of it. The material sequenced was blood T cells: a sorted CD56 or NKG2C T cell subset, CD4+ or CD8+ T cells, or bulk PBMC T cells (not recorded which). The source of these receptors is a woman aged 50 to 60 in good health.

The chain combines TRBV10-3 with TRBJ2-7; there is no DNA to check the TCRdb D call of TRBD2. The CDR3 contains 13 residues. Germline V gene lookup returns CDR1 ENHRY and CDR2 SYGVKD. CDR3 residues: CAISGPRAAEQYF.

The CDR3 is CASSLDEGYSGETQYF. The genes are TRBV5-1 and TRBJ2-5; the TRBD2 assignment by TCRdb is unverifiable without DNA. CDR1 and CDR2 (germline): SGHRS, YFSETQ. This CDR3 contains 16 residues.

This chain joins TRBV5-1 and TRBJ1-4. This CDR3 has 15 amino acids. Germline lookup yields CDR1 SGHRS and CDR2 YFSETQ. CDR3 sequence reads: CASSLQEAANEKLFF.

The chain has TRBV20-1 and TRBJ2-5; no DNA is available, so the TRBD2 call from TCRdb remains unchecked. This CDR3 spans 14 amino acids. From germline, CDR1 is DFQATT and CDR2 SNEGSKA (reference sequence). The CDR3: CSALTSGVRETQYF.

This sequence joins TRBV7-6 and TRBJ2-7; TCRdb's D call of TRBD1 is untestable without DNA. Germline V gene lookup returns CDR1 SGHVS and CDR2 FNYEAQ. This CDR3 spans 15 amino acids. CDR3 sequence: CASSPLRDSSYEQYF.

The chain has TRBV28 and TRBJ1-5. The germline gives CDR1 MDHEN, CDR2 SYDVKM. CDR3 length equals 14 residues. The CDR3 loop reads CASTLVASNQPQHF.

V gene TRBV28 combines with J gene TRBJ2-1; TCRdb gives TRBD2 as the D gene, but with no DNA this cannot be confirmed. Germline CDR1 MDHEN, CDR2 SYDVKM. The CDR3 totals 11 residues. Here the CDR3 reads CAAQRGNEQFF.

The chain recombines TRBV12-5 with TRBJ1-1; TCRdb returns TRBD1, unconfirmable since there is no DNA. Germline V lookup: CDR1 LGHNT, CDR2 FRNRAP. The CDR3 has 13 residues. The CDR3 reads CASCPGGGTEAFF.

The genes are TRBV6-5 and TRBJ1-1; TCRdb proposes TRBD1, but this gene call is untestable without DNA. There are 15 residues in the CDR3. CDR1 MNHEY and CDR2 SVGAGI come from the germline V gene. The CDR3 sequence is CASSNLRVSWTEAFF.

This chain uses TRBV29-1 with TRBJ1-2; TCRdb's assignment of TRBD1 cannot be checked, as there is no DNA. This CDR3 region has 14 residues. Germline CDR1 SQVTM, CDR2 ANQGSEA. This CDR3 reads CSVSPGTGLAGYTF.

The gene calls are TRBV20-1 and TRBJ2-3; the D call of TRBD1 rests on TCRdb alone, since no DNA is present to check it. CDR1 is DFQATT, CDR2 SNEGSKA, per germline (reference sequence). The CDR3 consists of 15 residues. CDR3 residues: CSANQQGKSTDTQYF.

J is TRBJ1-2 and V is TRBV19. The CDR3 is made up of 11 amino acids. Germline CDR1 reads LNHDA; CDR2 reads SQIVND (reference sequence). CDR3: CASTSDGGYTF.

The J gene is TRBJ1-1, the V gene TRBV29-1; TCRdb picks TRBD1, but there is no DNA to check that call. This CDR3 is built from 11 residues. Germline V gene lookup returns CDR1 SQVTM and CDR2 ANQGSEA. CDR3 loop: CSATKQGGAFF.

V gene TRBV21-1 combines with J gene TRBJ2-2; the TCRdb call, TRBD1, lacks DNA for checking. TRBV21-1 is reported as a pseudogene. The CDR3 consists of 15 residues. CDR3 residues: CASSKTRDRNGELFF.

V usage is TRBV5-1 and J usage is TRBJ2-7; checking the TCRdb D call of TRBD2 is not possible without DNA. Looked up from germline, CDR1 is SGHRS and CDR2 is YFSETQ. There are 16 residues in the CDR3. The CDR3 region is CASSLALAGPPYEQYF. Filled out from reference TRBV5-1 and TRBJ2-7, the complete variable domain reads KAGVTQTPRYLIKTRGQQVTLSCSPISGHRSVSWYQQTPGQGLQFLFEYFSETQRNKGNFPGRFSGRQFSNSRSEMNVSTLELGDSALYLCASSLALAGPPYEQYFGPGTRLTVT.

The gene calls are TRBV2 and TRBJ2-5; TCRdb designates TRBD2, a call that cannot be tested without DNA. CDR1 is SNHLY and CDR2 is FYNNEI in the germline V gene. The CDR3 has 16 amino acids. CDR3 protein: CASSGPGLANQETQYF.

CDR3 protein: CASSQGTSLYNEQFF. The chain recombines TRBV3-1 with TRBJ2-1; there is no DNA to check the TCRdb D call of TRBD2. This CDR3 spans 15 amino acids. The germline gives CDR1 LGHDT, CDR2 YNNKEL (reference sequence).

This chain joins TRBV5-1 and TRBJ1-5. The CDR3 is 13 amino acids. Germline V CDR1 and CDR2: SGHRS, YFSETQ. This CDR3 reads CASSLASNQPQHF.

The CDR3 region is CASSQVYGRRGFGNTIYF. The chain joins TRBV4-1 to TRBJ1-3. Per the germline V gene, CDR1 is MGHRA and CDR2 is YSYEKL. This CDR3 is built from 18 residues.

This rearrangement joins TRBV9 to TRBJ2-1; no DNA is available, so the TRBD1 call from TCRdb remains unchecked. The CDR3 extends over 16 amino acids. Germline values: CDR1 SGDLS, CDR2 YYNGEE. The CDR3 is CASSVKVRGGGNEQFF.

J is TRBJ2-7 and V is TRBV9; TCRdb's D call, TRBD2, is unchecked because there is no DNA. Per the germline V gene, CDR1 is SGDLS and CDR2 is YYNGEE. The CDR3 totals 15 residues. CDR3: CASSVVGGGIYEQYF.

The gene calls are TRBV19 and TRBJ2-2; absent DNA, TCRdb's TRBD2 call cannot be checked. This CDR3 comprises 15 residues. CDR1 LNHDA and CDR2 SQIVND come from the germline V gene (reference sequence). The CDR3 loop is CASRGAGGPYGELFF. Looking up the rest from reference TRBV19 and TRBJ2-2 gives the full variable domain: DGGITQSPKYLFRKEGQNVTLSCEQNLNHDAMYWYRQDPGQGLRLIYYSQIVNDFQKGDIAEGYSVSREKKESFPLTVTSAQKNPTAFYLCASRGAGGPYGELFFGEGSRLTVL.

V and J are TRBV3-1 and TRBJ2-7; as DNA is missing, the TRBD1 call by TCRdb cannot be tested. The CDR3 has 13 residues. Germline CDR1 and CDR2: LGHDT and YNNKEL (reference sequence). CDR3 amino acids: CASSLMGQYEQYF.

This chain joins TRBV7-9 and TRBJ2-4. CDR1 and CDR2 (germline): SEHNR, FQNEAQ (reference sequence). The CDR3 consists of 15 residues. CDR3 protein: CASSLPDLQKNIQYF.

The chain combines TRBV19 with TRBJ2-1; checking the TCRdb D call of TRBD2 is not possible without DNA. The germline V gene has CDR1 LNHDA and CDR2 SQIVND (reference sequence). The CDR3 runs to 18 residues. CDR3 residues: CASSSRGSLAGGSNEQFF.

V gene TRBV2 combines with J gene TRBJ2-4; the D call from TCRdb, TRBD2, cannot be confirmed without DNA. The CDR3 is 15 amino acids. Germline CDR1 and CDR2: SNHLY and FYNNEI. This chain's CDR3 is CAGLRLDLAKNIQYF.

This CDR3 reads CASSSGFVYNEQFF. The rearrangement links TRBV28 to TRBJ2-1. Germline V CDR1 and CDR2: MDHEN, SYDVKM. This CDR3 is built from 14 residues.

V and J are TRBV20-1 and TRBJ2-3; TCRdb names TRBD2, which stays unverified in the absence of DNA. Per the germline V gene, CDR1 is DFQATT and CDR2 is SNEGSKA (reference sequence). The CDR3 is 15 residues long. This CDR3 is CSASQGPTPTDTQYF.

V usage is TRBV27 and J usage is TRBJ2-1; the TCRdb D gene call, TRBD1, has no DNA to confirm it. This CDR3 comprises 14 residues. Germline V CDR1 and CDR2: MNHEY, SMNVEV (reference sequence). This CDR3 is CASSPFFGLNEQFF.

The chain carries TRBV28 and TRBJ2-7; the D call of TRBD2 rests on TCRdb alone, since no DNA is present to check it. Germline V gene lookup returns CDR1 MDHEN and CDR2 SYDVKM. The CDR3 is made up of 18 amino acids. CDR3 region: CASSLQTSGRDFNYEQYF.

V and J are TRBV6-1 and TRBJ2-4; TCRdb proposes TRBD2, but this gene call is untestable without DNA. This CDR3 comprises 16 residues. Germline CDR1 MNHNS, CDR2 SASEGT. CDR3 loop: CASTPGLAGAKNIQYF.

V is TRBV20-1 and J is TRBJ2-7. Germline V lookup: CDR1 DFQATT, CDR2 SNEGSKA (reference sequence). This CDR3 has 12 amino acids. The CDR3 protein is CSGQLDRYEQYF.